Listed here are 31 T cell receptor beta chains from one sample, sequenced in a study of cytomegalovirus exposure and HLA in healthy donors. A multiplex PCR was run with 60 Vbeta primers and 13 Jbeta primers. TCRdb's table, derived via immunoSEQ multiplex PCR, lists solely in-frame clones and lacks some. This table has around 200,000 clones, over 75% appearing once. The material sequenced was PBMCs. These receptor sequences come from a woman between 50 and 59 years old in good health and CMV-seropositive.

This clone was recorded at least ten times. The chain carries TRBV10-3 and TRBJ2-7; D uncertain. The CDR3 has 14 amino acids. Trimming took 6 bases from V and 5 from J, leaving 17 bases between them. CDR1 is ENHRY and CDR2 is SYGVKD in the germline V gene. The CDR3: CAIRPRTTADEQYF. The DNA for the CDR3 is TGTGCCATCAGACCAAGAACAACAGCAGACGAGCAGTACTTC.

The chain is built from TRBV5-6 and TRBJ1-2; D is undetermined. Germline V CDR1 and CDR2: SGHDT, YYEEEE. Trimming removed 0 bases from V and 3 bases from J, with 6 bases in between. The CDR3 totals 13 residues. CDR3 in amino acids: CASSLARYYGYTF. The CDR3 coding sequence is TGTGCCAGCAGCTTGGCACGGTACTATGGCTACACCTTC.

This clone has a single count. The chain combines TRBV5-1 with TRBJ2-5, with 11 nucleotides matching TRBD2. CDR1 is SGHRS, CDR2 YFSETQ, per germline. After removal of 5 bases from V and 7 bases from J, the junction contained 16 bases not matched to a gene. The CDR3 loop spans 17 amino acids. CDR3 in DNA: TGCGCCAGCAGTCCTGCCTCTATAGCGGGGGGGCCGGGGACCCAGTACTTC. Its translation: CASSPASIAGGPGTQYF. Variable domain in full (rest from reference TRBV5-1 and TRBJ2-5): KAGVTQTPRYLIKTRGQQVTLSCSPISGHRSVSWYQQTPGQGLQFLFEYFSETQRNKGNFPGRFSGRQFSNSRSEMNVSTLELGDSALYLCASSPASIAGGPGTQYFGPGTRLLVL.

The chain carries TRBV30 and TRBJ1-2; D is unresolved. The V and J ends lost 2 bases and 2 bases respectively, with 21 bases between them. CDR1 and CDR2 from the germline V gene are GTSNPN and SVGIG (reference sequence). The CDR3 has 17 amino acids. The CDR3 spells CAWSPLPRPSPNYGYTF. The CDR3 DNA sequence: TGTGCCTGGAGTCCCCTGCCCCGACCTAGTCCCAACTATGGCTACACCTTC.

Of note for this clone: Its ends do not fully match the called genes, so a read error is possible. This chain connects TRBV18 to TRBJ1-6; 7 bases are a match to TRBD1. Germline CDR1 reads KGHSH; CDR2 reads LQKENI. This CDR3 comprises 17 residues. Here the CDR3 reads CASSPRTGTAYNSPLHF. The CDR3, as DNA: TGTGCCAGCTCACCCCGGACCGGGACAGCCTACAATTCACCCCTCCACTTT.

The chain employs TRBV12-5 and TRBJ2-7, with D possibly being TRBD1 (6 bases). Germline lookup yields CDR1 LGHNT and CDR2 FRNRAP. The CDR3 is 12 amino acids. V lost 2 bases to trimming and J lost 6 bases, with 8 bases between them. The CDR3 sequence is CASGLNRAEQYF. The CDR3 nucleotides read TGTGCTAGTGGTTTGAACAGGGCCGAGCAGTACTTC.

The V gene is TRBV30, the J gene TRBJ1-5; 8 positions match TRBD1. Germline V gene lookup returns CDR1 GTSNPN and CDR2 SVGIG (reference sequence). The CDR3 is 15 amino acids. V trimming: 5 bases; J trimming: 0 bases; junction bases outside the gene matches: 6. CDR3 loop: CAWDRGAASNQPQHF. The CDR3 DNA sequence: TGTGCCTGGGACAGGGGAGCGGCTAGCAATCAGCCCCAGCATTTT.

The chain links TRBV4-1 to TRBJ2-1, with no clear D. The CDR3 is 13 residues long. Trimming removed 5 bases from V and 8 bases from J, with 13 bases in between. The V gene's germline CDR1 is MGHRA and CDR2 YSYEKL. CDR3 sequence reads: CASSYPGVDEQFF. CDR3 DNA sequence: TGCGCCAGCAGCTACCCGGGTGTCGATGAGCAGTTCTTC.

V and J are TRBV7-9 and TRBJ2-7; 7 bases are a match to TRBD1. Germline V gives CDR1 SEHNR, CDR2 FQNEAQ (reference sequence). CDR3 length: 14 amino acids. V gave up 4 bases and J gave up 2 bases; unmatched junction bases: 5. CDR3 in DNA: TGTGCCAGCAGCTCTGGGACAGCCGCCTACGAGCAGTACTTC. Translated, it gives CASSSGTAAYEQYF.

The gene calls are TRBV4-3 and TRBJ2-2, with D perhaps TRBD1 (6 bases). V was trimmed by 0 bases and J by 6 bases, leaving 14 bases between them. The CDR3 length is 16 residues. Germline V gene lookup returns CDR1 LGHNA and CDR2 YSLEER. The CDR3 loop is CASSQEHHRDPGELFF. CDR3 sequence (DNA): TGCGCCAGCAGCCAAGAACACCACAGGGATCCCGGGGAGCTGTTTTTT.

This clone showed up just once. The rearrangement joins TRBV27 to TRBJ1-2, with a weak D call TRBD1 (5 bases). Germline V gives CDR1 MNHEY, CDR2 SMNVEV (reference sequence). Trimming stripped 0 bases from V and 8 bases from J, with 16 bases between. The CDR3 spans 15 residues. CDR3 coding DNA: TGTGCCAGCAGTTTATCGGGATGGTCGGGGGGGGGCTACACCTTC. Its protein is CASSLSGWSGGGYTF.

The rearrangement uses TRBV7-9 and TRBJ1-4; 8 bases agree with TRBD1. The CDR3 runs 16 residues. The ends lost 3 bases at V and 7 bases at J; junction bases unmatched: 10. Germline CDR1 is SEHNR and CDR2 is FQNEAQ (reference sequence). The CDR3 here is CASSFFGRTGFEKLFF. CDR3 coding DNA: TGTGCCAGCAGCTTTTTTGGTCGGACAGGGTTTGAAAAACTGTTTTTT.

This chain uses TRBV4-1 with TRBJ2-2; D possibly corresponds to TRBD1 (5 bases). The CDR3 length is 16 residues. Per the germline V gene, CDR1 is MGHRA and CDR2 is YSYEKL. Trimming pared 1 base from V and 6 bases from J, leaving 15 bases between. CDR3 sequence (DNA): TGCGCCAGCAGCCAAGGGGGCCGGACCATCCCCGGGGAGCTGTTTTTT. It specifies CASSQGGRTIPGELFF.

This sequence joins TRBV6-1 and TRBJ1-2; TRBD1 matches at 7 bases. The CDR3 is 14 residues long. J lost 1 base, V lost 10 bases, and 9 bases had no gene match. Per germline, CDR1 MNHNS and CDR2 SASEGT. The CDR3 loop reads CATQWGQLNYGYTF. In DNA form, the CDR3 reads TGTGCCACCCAATGGGGACAGCTTAACTATGGCTACACCTTC.

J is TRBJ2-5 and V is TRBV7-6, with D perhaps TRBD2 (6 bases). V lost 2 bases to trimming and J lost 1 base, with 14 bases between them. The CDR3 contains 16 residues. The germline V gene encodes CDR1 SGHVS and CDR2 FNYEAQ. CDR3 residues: CASSLYGRGIQETQYF. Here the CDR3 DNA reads TGTGCCAGCAGCTTATACGGTCGGGGGATCCAAGAGACCCAGTACTTC.

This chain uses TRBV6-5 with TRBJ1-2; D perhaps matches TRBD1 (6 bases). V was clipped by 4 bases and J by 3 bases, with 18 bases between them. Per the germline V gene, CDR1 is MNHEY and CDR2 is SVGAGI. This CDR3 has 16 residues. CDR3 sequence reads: CASSSIRRTAYYGYTF. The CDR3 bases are TGTGCCAGCAGTTCCATCCGGAGGACAGCCTACTATGGCTACACCTTC.

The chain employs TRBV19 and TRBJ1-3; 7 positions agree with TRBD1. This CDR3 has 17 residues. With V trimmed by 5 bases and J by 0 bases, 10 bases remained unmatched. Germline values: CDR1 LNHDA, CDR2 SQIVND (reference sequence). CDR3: CASSPWDSLNSGNTIYF. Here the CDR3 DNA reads TGTGCCAGTAGTCCCTGGGACAGCCTGAACTCTGGAAACACCATATATTTT.

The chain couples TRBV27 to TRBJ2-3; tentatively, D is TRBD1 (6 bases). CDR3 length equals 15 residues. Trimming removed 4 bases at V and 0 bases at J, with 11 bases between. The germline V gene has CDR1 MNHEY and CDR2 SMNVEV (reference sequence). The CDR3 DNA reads TGTGCCAGCAGTTGGGGGACAACTAGCACAGATACGCAGTATTTT. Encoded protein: CASSWGTTSTDTQYF.

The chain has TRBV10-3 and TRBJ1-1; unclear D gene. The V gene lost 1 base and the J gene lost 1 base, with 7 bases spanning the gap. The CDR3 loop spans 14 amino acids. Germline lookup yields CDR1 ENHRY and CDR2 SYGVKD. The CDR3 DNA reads TGTGCCATCAGTGAGTACGCAGAGAACACTGAAGCTTTCTTT. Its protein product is CAISEYAENTEAFF.

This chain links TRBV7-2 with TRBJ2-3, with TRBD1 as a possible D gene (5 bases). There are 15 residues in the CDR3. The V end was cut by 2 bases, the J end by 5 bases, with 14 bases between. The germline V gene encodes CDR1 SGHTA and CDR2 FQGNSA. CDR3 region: CASSLWGRAVDTQYF. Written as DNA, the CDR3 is TGTGCCAGCAGCTTATGGGGCAGGGCGGTAGATACGCAGTATTTT. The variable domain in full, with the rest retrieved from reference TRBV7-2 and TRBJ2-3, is GAGVSQSPSNKVTEKGKDVELRCDPISGHTALYWYRQSLGQGLEFLIYFQGNSAPDKSGLPSDRFSAERTGGSVSTLTIQRTQQEDSAVYLCASSLWGRAVDTQYFGPGTRLTVL.

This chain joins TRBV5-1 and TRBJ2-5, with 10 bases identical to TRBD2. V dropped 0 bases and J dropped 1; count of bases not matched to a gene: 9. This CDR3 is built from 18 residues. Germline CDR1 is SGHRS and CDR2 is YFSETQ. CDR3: CASSLVGLASGGQETQYF. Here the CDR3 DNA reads TGCGCCAGCAGCTTGGTGGGTCTGGCTAGCGGGGGCCAAGAGACCCAGTACTTC.

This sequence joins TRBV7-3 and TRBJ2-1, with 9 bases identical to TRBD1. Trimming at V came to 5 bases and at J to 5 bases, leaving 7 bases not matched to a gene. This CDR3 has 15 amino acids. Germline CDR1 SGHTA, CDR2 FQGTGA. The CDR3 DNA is TGTGCCAGCAGCCGCACAGGGGGCCTCGACAATGAGCAGTTCTTC. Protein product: CASSRTGGLDNEQFF.

The CDR3 spells CASSSQANTEAFF. In DNA form, the CDR3 reads TGTGCCAGCAGCTCCCAGGCCAACACTGAAGCTTTCTTT. The chain employs TRBV6-5 and TRBJ1-1; D unclear. Trimming left V 6 bases short and J 2 bases short, with 10 bases between. CDR1 MNHEY and CDR2 SVGAGI come from the germline V gene. This CDR3 contains 13 residues.

CDR3 coding DNA: TGTGCCAGCAGTTACCGACGACATTGGCAGACCGGGGAGCTGTTTTTT. The encoded protein is CASSYRRHWQTGELFF. The chain is built from TRBV6-5 and TRBJ2-2; D is unclear. Trimming stripped 2 bases from V and 5 bases from J, with 15 bases between. This CDR3 region has 16 residues. Germline lookup yields CDR1 MNHEY and CDR2 SVGAGI.

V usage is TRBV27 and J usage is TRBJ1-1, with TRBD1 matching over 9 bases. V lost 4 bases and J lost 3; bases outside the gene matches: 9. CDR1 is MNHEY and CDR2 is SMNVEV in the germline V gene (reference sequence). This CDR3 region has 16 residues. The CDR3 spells CASSYRDREEDTEAFF. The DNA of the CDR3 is TGTGCCAGCAGTTACCGGGACAGGGAAGAAGACACTGAAGCTTTCTTT.

The chain's CDR3 is CASSLLRDRGVGVYGYTF. In DNA, the CDR3 is TGTGCCAGCAGTTTACTCCGGGACAGGGGGGTAGGCGTCTATGGCTACACCTTC. The genes are TRBV6-9 and TRBJ1-2; TRBD1 matches at 11 bases. The CDR3 has 18 amino acids. The V and J ends lost 4 bases and 4 bases, in that order; junction bases with no gene match: 14. CDR1 is MNHGY, CDR2 SVAAGI, per germline.

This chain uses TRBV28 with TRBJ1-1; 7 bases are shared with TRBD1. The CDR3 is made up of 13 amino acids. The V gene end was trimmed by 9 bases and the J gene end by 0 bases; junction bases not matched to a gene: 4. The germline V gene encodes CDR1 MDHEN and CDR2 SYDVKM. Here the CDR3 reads CASSRGMNTEAFF. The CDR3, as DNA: TGTGCCAGTAGCAGGGGGATGAACACTGAAGCTTTCTTT.

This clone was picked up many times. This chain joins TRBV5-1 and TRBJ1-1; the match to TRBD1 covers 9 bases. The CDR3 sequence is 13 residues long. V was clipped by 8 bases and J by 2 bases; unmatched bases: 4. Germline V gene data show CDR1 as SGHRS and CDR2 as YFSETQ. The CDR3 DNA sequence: TGCGCCAGTGGGGACAGGGTAAACACTGAAGCTTTCTTT. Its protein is CASGDRVNTEAFF.

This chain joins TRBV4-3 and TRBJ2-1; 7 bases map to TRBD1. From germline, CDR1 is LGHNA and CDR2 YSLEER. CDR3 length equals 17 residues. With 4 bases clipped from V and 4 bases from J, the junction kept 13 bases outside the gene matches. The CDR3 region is CASSRRPYGTEYNEQFF. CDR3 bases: TGCGCCAGCAGCCGCCGGCCGTACGGGACAGAATACAATGAGCAGTTCTTC.

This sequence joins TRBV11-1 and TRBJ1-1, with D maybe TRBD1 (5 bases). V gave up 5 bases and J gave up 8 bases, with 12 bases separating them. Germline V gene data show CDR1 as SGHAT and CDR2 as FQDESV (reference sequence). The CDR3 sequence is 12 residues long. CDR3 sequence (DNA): TGTGCCAGCAGCCCCCGCGGGACGGAAGCTTTCTTT. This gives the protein CASSPRGTEAFF.

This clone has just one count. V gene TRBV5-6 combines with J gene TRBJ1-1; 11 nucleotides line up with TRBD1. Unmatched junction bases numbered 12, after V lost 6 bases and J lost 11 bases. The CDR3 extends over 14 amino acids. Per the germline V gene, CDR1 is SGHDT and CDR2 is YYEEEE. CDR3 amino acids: CASNTGTGGRDAFF. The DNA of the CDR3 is TGTGCCAGCAATACCGGGACAGGGGGGAGGGATGCTTTCTTT.